This TCR beta chain was identified in a study of cytomegalovirus exposure and HLA in healthy donors. Study-level results: Confirmation in vitro established that three CMV-associated chains were specific for CMV antigens. The investigators catalogued 180 or so TCR beta chains as cytomegalovirus-associated. The tendency of first-cohort TCR clusters to co-occur in the 90 to 150 validation repertoires was the finding of a later analysis.

Clones were sequenced by immunoSEQ multiplex PCR, and TCRdb holds only the in-frame ones, with some missing. The repertoire holds roughly 150,000 clones, almost 85% seen once, with roughly 10% in the top ten. Worth noting for this clone: Its matching antigen is unknown.

CDR3 length: 13 residues. Germline CDR1 is SGHRS and CDR2 is YFSETQ. V lost 2 bases and J 4 bases, leaving 6 bases between the germline ends. The sequence was collected from a man aged 25 to 45 in good health and CMV-seropositive. The sequencing sample was made of PBMCs. V gene TRBV5-1 combines with J gene TRBJ1-4; D call uncertain. CDR3 amino acids: CASSFSGNEKLFF. Written as DNA, the CDR3 is TGCGCCAGCAGCTTCAGCGGTAATGAAAAACTGTTTTTT.